This T cell receptor beta chain was captured by sequencing in a study of Graves' ophthalmopathy and Graves' hyperthyroidism. With V trimmed by 6 bases and J by 1 base, 9 bases remained unmatched. CDR3 length: 16 residues. Using RNA transcripts, the TCR beta CDR3 regions were amplified. Second-round multiplex PCR came after first-round RT-PCR with HTBI primers. TCRdb independently ran MiXCR on the multiplex PCR reads; one entry per CDR3 protein. This table has 220,000 or so distinct CDR3 sequences, around a fifth appearing once. The gene calls are TRBV12-3 or TRBV12-4 and TRBJ2-7; 10 bases agree with TRBD2. Sequencing was done on a sample of peripheral blood. This receptor was identified in a woman aged 45-65 years with Graves' ophthalmopathy. CDR3 in DNA: TGTGCCAGCAGGTTCCTAGCGGGAGAAGGGTCCTACGAGCAGTACTTC. Translation: CASRFLAGEGSYEQYF.